This TCR beta chain was observed in a study of OX40 agonist ivuxolimab in advanced cancers. Study in general: Three patients got partial responses; one had hepatocellular carcinoma and two had cutaneous melanoma.

Trimming took off 0 bases at V and 4 bases at J, with 5 bases between the two ends. In germline, CDR1 is MNHNS, CDR2 SASEGT. This CDR3 comprises 13 residues. This table comes from immunoSEQ multiplex PCR, and its TCRdb copy is limited to in-frame clones, with some not included. In the table there are some 83,000 clones, approximately 84% of which are singletons. The sequencing here drew on CD4+ or CD8+ T cells sorted from blood, taken in a trial of the OX40 agonist ivuxolimab. V and J are TRBV6-1 and TRBJ2-3; no firm D call. The clonotype was recovered from an adult with an advanced solid tumor such as melanoma, head and neck, liver or kidney cancer. This CDR3 reads CASSEAVSDTQYF. In DNA form, the CDR3 reads TGTGCCAGCAGTGAAGCCGTATCAGATACGCAGTATTTT.